This TCR beta chain was recorded in a study of identical twins. Whole-study findings and limits: The study based its conclusions on cross-sectional statistical analysis and did not follow the same donors.

CDR1 and CDR2 (germline): SGHRS, YFSETQ. Trimming stripped 3 bases from V and 8 bases from J, with 14 bases between. The CDR3 is made up of 14 amino acids. This clonotype was counted a few times. Its matching antigen is unknown. In every case, the donor was a healthy Caucasian. A universal primer site arose from template switching, and cDNA bore unique molecular identifiers. TCRdb re-called the 5' RACE reads through MiXCR, storing one row per CDR3 protein. The table includes about 520,000 distinct CDR3 sequences, 22% detected once. The sample was also reused in another study, on T cells expressing NK-cell markers. That source notes: NKG2C+ dominant clonotype frequencies in 5 or 6 donors were about 1.0-7.0% of CD8+ T cells.

Specimen: CD4+ T cells sorted from blood. The chain uses TRBV5-1 and TRBJ1-4; a possible D gene is TRBD1 (6 bases). The receptor was derived from a young woman in good health. The CDR3 sequence is CASSSGGGREKLFF. DNA of the CDR3: TGCGCCAGCAGCTCCGGCGGGGGGCGCGAAAAACTGTTTTTT. The full variable domain, in which reference TRBV5-1 and TRBJ1-4 provide the parts outside the CDR3, is KAGVTQTPRYLIKTRGQQVTLSCSPISGHRSVSWYQQTPGQGLQFLFEYFSETQRNKGNFPGRFSGRQFSNSRSEMNVSTLELGDSALYLCASSSGGGREKLFFGSGTQLSVL.